This is a list of T cell receptor beta chains from one sample in a study of graft-versus-host responses after intestinal transplantation. These receptors have no identified antigens. TCRdb's copy holds only in-frame clones and misses some; the assay was immunoSEQ multiplex PCR. The sample has over 65,000 clones; less than 95% are singletons. The starting material was unstimulated CD8+ T cells sorted from spleen or lymph node cells, obtained before transplant. The receptors originated from a human donor who was the organ donor for an intestinal transplant. Each CDR3 is given with its conserved first and last residue. A D gene is named only where the DNA matches it firmly. The size entry is marked missing in some rows and otherwise reads once, few, many or a size class.

v_call	j_call	d_call	clone_size	cdr3_aa	cdr3_nt
TRBV5-1	TRBJ2-5	TRBD1	few	CASSLVDRGQGETQYF	TGCGCCAGCAGCTTGGTGGACAGGGGGCAGGGGGAGACCCAGTACTTC
TRBV28	TRBJ1-5	TRBD1	NA	CASSWDRVGQPQHF	TGTGCCAGCAGTTGGGACAGGGTGGGTCAGCCCCAGCATTTT
TRBV7-7	TRBJ2-7	NA	NA	CASSLVHQGSESEQYF	TGTGCTAGCAGCTTAGTTCATCAGGGAAGCGAATCCGAGCAGTACTTC
TRBV15	TRBJ2-7	TRBD2	NA	CATSRDGIAGRFFKQYF	TGTGCCACCAGCAGAGATGGAATAGCGGGGCGTTTTTTCAAGCAGTACTTC
TRBV28	TRBJ2-7	TRBD2	NA	CASSSMQAGGPGEQYF	TGTGCCAGCAGCTCCATGCAAGCGGGAGGGCCGGGGGAGCAGTACTTC
TRBV9	TRBJ2-1	NA	NA	CASSPLIYQSSYNEQFF	TGTGCCAGCAGCCCCCTCATTTATCAGAGCTCCTACAATGAGCAGTTCTTC
TRBV6-1	TRBJ1-5	TRBD1	NA	CASSEDRGGGQPQHF	TGTGCCAGCAGTGAAGACAGGGGCGGGGGTCAGCCCCAGCATTTT
TRBV5-4	TRBJ1-1	TRBD1	NA	CASSQRGTGNTEAFF	TGTGCCAGCAGCCAACGTGGGACAGGAAACACTGAAGCTTTCTTT
TRBV30	TRBJ1-1	NA	NA	CAWSVDPGLGTEAFF	TGTGCCTGGAGTGTAGATCCAGGATTAGGCACTGAAGCTTTCTTT
TRBV27	TRBJ1-1	NA	NA	CASSLNVNTEAFF	TGTGCCAGCAGTTTAAATGTAAACACTGAAGCTTTCTTT
TRBV20-1	TRBJ2-1	NA	NA	CSARSGEQFF	TGCAGTGCTAGATCTGGTGAGCAGTTCTTC
TRBV4-1	TRBJ2-2	NA	NA	CASSQVLNTGELFF	TGCGCCAGCAGCCAGGTGCTGAACACCGGGGAGCTGTTTTTT
TRBV9	TRBJ2-1	TRBD2	NA	CASSPEKGTRYNEQFF	TGTGCCAGCAGCCCCGAAAAAGGGACTAGGTACAATGAGCAGTTCTTC
TRBV5-4	TRBJ2-7	NA	few	CASSLLVDTDEQYF	TGTGCCAGCAGCTTGTTAGTTGATACCGACGAGCAGTACTTC
TRBV10-3	TRBJ1-5	NA	NA	CAISQGRNSNQPQHF	TGTGCCATCAGCCAGGGACGGAATAGCAATCAGCCCCAGCATTTT
TRBV11-2	TRBJ1-1	TRBD1	NA	CASSLDGRGGQGNTEAFF	TGTGCCAGCAGCTTAGATGGACGGGGTGGACAGGGTAACACTGAAGCTTTCTTT
TRBV9	TRBJ2-7	TRBD2	NA	CASSVGLAGAAGYEQYF	TGTGCCAGCAGCGTAGGACTAGCGGGAGCTGCTGGGTACGAGCAGTACTTC
TRBV6-1	TRBJ2-1	NA	NA	CASSEGRGPYNEQFF	TGTGCCAGCAGTGAAGGACGGGGACCCTACAATGAGCAGTTCTTC
TRBV5-1	TRBJ1-1	NA	NA	CASSSGDTGFTEAFF	TGCGCCAGCAGCTCGGGAGACACAGGGTTCACTGAAGCTTTCTTT
TRBV5-4	TRBJ2-5	TRBD1	NA	CASSVPGQGQEETQYF	TGTGCCAGCAGCGTGCCGGGACAGGGGCAGGAGGAGACCCAGTACTTC
TRBV4-1	TRBJ2-7	TRBD1	NA	CASSQEGTGFYEQYF	TGCGCCAGCAGCCAAGAGGGGACAGGGTTCTACGAGCAGTACTTC
TRBV27	TRBJ2-1	TRBD2	NA	CASSPSGSSYNEQFF	TGTGCCAGCAGTCCTAGCGGGAGCTCCTACAATGAGCAGTTCTTC
TRBV11-2	TRBJ2-1	TRBD2	NA	CASSFLAGVSYNEQFF	TGTGCCAGCAGCTTTTTAGCGGGAGTCTCCTACAATGAGCAGTTCTTC
TRBV27	TRBJ2-1	TRBD1	NA	CASRTGGNEQFF	TGTGCCAGCAGGACAGGGGGCAATGAGCAGTTCTTC
TRBV18	TRBJ2-3	NA	once	CASSPPGGGTDTQYF	TGTGCCAGCTCACCACCAGGGGGAGGCACAGATACGCAGTATTTT
TRBV14	TRBJ2-3	NA	NA	CASSPDPRDTQYF	TGTGCCAGCAGCCCTGACCCGAGAGATACGCAGTATTTT
TRBV19	TRBJ2-1	NA	NA	CASTPGTDYNEQFF	TGTGCCAGTACTCCCGGGACTGACTACAATGAGCAGTTCTTC
TRBV5-1	TRBJ1-1	NA	NA	CASSLITGPDTEAFF	TGCGCCAGCAGCTTGATTACGGGCCCGGACACTGAAGCTTTCTTT
TRBV5-1	TRBJ2-5	TRBD2	NA	CASSNGLADQETQYF	TGCGCCAGCAGCAACGGACTAGCAGATCAAGAGACCCAGTACTTC
TRBV2	TRBJ2-5	TRBD2	NA	CVRRGGNQETQYF	TGTGTCCGTCGCGGGGGGAACCAAGAGACCCAGTACTTC
TRBV27	TRBJ2-5	NA	NA	CASYPLIGGGPVFGKETQYF	TGTGCCAGCTACCCCCTAATTGGGGGGGGGCCTGTGTTTGGAAAAGAGACCCAGTACTTC
TRBV7-6	TRBJ2-7	NA	NA	CASSLEGGPYEQYF	TGTGCCAGCAGCTTGGAGGGCGGACCTTACGAGCAGTACTTC
TRBV5-5	TRBJ2-1	TRBD2	NA	CASSPWTSGRYNEQFF	TGTGCCAGCAGCCCATGGACTAGCGGGAGGTACAATGAGCAGTTCTTC
TRBV29-1	TRBJ1-1	NA	NA	CSVEVGGVPEAFF	TGCAGCGTTGAAGTTGGGGGGGTCCCTGAAGCTTTCTTT
TRBV6-1	TRBJ2-7	NA	NA	CASSIAAGDTYEQYF	TGTGCCAGCAGTATTGCGGCAGGTGATACCTACGAGCAGTACTTC
TRBV5-6	TRBJ2-3	NA	NA	CASSLWSTDTQYF	TGTGCCAGCAGCTTGTGGAGCACAGATACGCAGTATTTT
TRBV19	TRBJ2-2	NA	NA	CASSTGFRELFF	TGTGCCAGTAGTACAGGGTTCCGGGAGCTGTTTTTT
TRBV19	TRBJ1-2	NA	NA	CASRTTDSRGYTF	TGTGCCAGTAGGACGACCGACAGCAGGGGCTACACCTTC
TRBV7-2	TRBJ2-5	NA	NA	CASSLGYDTQYF	TGTGCCAGCAGCTTAGGTTATGACACCCAGTACTTC
TRBV29-1	TRBJ2-7	NA	NA	CSAGGSSYEQYF	TGCAGCGCAGGGGGGAGCTCCTACGAGCAGTACTTC
TRBV9	TRBJ1-1	TRBD1	NA	CASSVFTGGNTEAFF	TGTGCCAGCAGCGTTTTTACAGGGGGGAACACTGAAGCTTTCTTT
TRBV19	TRBJ2-7	TRBD2	NA	CASSFRQGGYEQYF	TGTGCCAGTAGTTTCCGCCAGGGAGGGTACGAGCAGTACTTC
TRBV30	TRBJ1-2	NA	NA	CAWSVYSQNYGYTF	TGTGCCTGGAGTGTATACAGTCAGAACTATGGCTACACCTTC